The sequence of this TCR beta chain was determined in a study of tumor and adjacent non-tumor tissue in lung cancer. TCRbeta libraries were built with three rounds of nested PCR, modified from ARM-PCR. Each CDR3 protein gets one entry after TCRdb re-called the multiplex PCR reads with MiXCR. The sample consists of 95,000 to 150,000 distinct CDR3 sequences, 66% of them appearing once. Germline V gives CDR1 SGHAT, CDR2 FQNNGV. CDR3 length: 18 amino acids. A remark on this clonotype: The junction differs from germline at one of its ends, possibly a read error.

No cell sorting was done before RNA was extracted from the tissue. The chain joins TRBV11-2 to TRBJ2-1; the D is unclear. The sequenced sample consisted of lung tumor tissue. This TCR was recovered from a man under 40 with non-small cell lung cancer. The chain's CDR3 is CANSLVRWQRHSYNEQFF. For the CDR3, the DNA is TGTGCCAACAGCTTAGTTCGGTGGCAGCGCCACTCCTACAATGAGCAGTTCTTT.